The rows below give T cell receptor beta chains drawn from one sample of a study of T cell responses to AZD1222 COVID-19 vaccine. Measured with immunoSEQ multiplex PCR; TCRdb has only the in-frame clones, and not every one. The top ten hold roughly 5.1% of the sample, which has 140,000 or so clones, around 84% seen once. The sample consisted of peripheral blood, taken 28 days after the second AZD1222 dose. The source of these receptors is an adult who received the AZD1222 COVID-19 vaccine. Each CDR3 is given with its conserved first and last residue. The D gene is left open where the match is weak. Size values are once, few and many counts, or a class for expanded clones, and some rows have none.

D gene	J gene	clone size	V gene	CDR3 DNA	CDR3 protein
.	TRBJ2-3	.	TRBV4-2	TGTGCCAGCAGCCGGGGGACCCTTGGCACAGATACGCAGTATTTT	CASSRGTLGTDTQYF
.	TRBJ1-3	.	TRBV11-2	TGTGCCAGCAGCTTAATGGCAGCGAGCTCTGGAAACACCATATATTTT	CASSLMAASSGNTIYF
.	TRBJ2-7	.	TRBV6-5	TGTGCCAGCAGTCACCTTCAGGAGGAGCAGTACTTC	CASSHLQEEQYF
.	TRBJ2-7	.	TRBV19	TGTGCCAGTAGTATAGGGGGCAACGAGCAGTACTTC	CASSIGGNEQYF
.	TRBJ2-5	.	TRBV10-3	TGTGCCATCAGTGAAGGGGCGGAAGAGGGGGAGACCCAGTACTTC	CAISEGAEEGETQYF
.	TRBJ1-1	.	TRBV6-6	TGTGCCAGCAGTCAGGGGTTCGACACTGAAGCTTTCTTT	CASSQGFDTEAFF
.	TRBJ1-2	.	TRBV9	TGTGCCAGCAGCGTAGGAGAGGGTTATGGCTACACCTTC	CASSVGEGYGYTF
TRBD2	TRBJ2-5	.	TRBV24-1	TGTGCCACCAGTGCTAGCGGGGGTTTTACCCAGTACTTC	CATSASGGFTQYF
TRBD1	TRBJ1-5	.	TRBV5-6	TGTGCCAGCAGCGGGACAGTAGGCAATCAGCCCCAGCATTTT	CASSGTVGNQPQHF
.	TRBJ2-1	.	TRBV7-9	TGTGCCAGCAGCGATACCGGGACCCCAAACAATGAGCAGTTCTTC	CASSDTGTPNNEQFF
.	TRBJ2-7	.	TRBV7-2	TGTGCCAGCAGCTTAAGTTATTCCGAGCAGTACTTC	CASSLSYSEQYF
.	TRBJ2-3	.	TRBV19	TGTGCCAGTAGCCCTGCCCCCGGGAGAACAGATACGCAGTATTTT	CASSPAPGRTDTQYF
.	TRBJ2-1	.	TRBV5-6	TGTGCCAGCAGGACACCTGGGGGAGCCAATGAGCAGTTCTTC	CASRTPGGANEQFF
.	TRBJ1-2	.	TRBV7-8	TGTGCCAGCAGCACGCCGGGCGAAGGGGGTGGCTACACCTTC	CASSTPGEGGGYTF
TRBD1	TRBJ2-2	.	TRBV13	TGTGCCAGCAGCTTAGAGTCCAAATCCGACAGGGGGCTTTGGAACACCGGGGAGCTGTTTTTT	CASSLESKSDRGLWNTGELFF
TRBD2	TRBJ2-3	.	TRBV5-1	TGCGCCAGCAGCCTAGGACTAGTTCCGCAGTATTTT	CASSLGLVPQYF
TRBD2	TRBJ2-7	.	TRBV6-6	TGTGCCAGCAGTTACTCAGCGGGAGTCTACGAGCAGTACTTC	CASSYSAGVYEQYF
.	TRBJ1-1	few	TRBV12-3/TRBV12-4	TGTGCCAGCGCCGCACTGAGGAGGGACGCTTTCTTT	CASAALRRDAFF
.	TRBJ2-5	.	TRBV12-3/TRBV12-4	TGTGCCAGCAGTTCGTCCAAAGAGACCCAGTACTTC	CASSSSKETQYF
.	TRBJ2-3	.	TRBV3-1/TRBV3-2	TGTGCCAGCAGCACCTCGGGGAGTAGCACAGATACGCAGTATTTT	CASSTSGSSTDTQYF
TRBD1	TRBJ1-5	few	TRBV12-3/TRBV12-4	TGTGCCAGCAGTCGGGACAGGGACCTGCCCCAGCATTTT	CASSRDRDLPQHF
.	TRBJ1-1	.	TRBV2	TGTGCCAGCCGAAGGTTTTTGAACACTGAAGCTTTCTTT	CASRRFLNTEAFF
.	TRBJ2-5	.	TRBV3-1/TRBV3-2	TGTGCCAGCAGGCCCCAGGGGTCCCAAGAGACCCAGTACTTC	CASRPQGSQETQYF
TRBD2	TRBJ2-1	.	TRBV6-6	TGTGCCAGCAGAGGCGGGGGAAACAATGAGCAGTTCTTC	CASRGGGNNEQFF
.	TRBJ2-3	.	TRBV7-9	TGTGCCAGCAGCTTAGCAACCGGGAAGGCGCAGTATTTT	CASSLATGKAQYF
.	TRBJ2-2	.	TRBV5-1	TGCGCCAGCAGCTTGGGACAGAACACCGGGGAGCTGTTTTTT	CASSLGQNTGELFF
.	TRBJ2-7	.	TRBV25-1	TGTGCCAGCAGGGGGGCTGGGGGTAGCTCCTACGAGCAGTACTTC	CASRGAGGSSYEQYF
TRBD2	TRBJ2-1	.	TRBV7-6	TGTGCCAGCAGCAAGCGGGAGGGCCCCGATGAGCAGTTCTTC	CASSKREGPDEQFF
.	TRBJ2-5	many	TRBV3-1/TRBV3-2	TGTGCCAGCAGCCAAGTCACCTCCCAGGAGACCCAGTACTTC	CASSQVTSQETQYF
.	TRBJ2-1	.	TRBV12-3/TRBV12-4	TGTGCCAGCAGTCTACAGGTAAATGAGCAGTTCTTC	CASSLQVNEQFF
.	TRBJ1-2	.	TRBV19	TGTGCCAGTAGTAAGGGAACAATCGGAGTTTCCGGCTACACCTTC	CASSKGTIGVSGYTF
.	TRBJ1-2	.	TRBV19	TGTGCCAGTAGTAGGGCGGAAGGCTACACCTTC	CASSRAEGYTF
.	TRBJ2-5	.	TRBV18	TGTGCCGGCTCGACCCGGAGGACTGAAGAGACCCAGTACTTC	CAGSTRRTEETQYF
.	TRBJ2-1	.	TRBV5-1	TGCGCCAGCAGCTTGGGTGGCGACAGGACCAATGAGCAGTTCTTC	CASSLGGDRTNEQFF
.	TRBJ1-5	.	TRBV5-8	TGTGCCAGCAGCGCCAGACAGAATCAGCCCCAGCATTTT	CASSARQNQPQHF
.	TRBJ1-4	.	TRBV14	TGTGCCAGCAGCTTGAAGACAGCGACTAATGAAAAACTGTTTTTT	CASSLKTATNEKLFF
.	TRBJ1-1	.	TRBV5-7	TGTGCCAGCAGCTTTCGGGGGGCCCTGAACACTGAAGCTTTCTTT	CASSFRGALNTEAFF